The clone carrying this TCR beta chain was seen just once. This sample stems from a study of OX40 agonist ivuxolimab in advanced cancers. Study summary: Every patient in dose escalation had hepatocellular carcinoma, melanoma, renal cell or head and neck cancer.

This CDR3 contains 16 residues. With 5 bases clipped from V and 4 bases from J, the junction kept 10 bases outside the gene matches. CDR1 is LNHNV and CDR2 is YYDKDF in the germline V gene (reference sequence). The table came from immunoSEQ multiplex PCR; TCRdb's copy has only in-frame clones and leaves some out. The sample lists more than 70,000 clones; 81% were seen once. The clonotype originates from an adult with an advanced solid tumor such as melanoma, head and neck, liver or kidney cancer. Sequencing used CD4+ or CD8+ T cells sorted from blood, obtained in a trial of the OX40 agonist ivuxolimab. V gene TRBV15 combines with J gene TRBJ2-1; 8 bases match TRBD1. The DNA for the CDR3 is TGTGCCACCAGCTCTCAATCGGACAGGGTATACAATGAGCAGTTCTTC. Its translation: CATSSQSDRVYNEQFF.